This T cell receptor (beta chain) came from a study of post-analysis software for immune sequencing data. Study context: The courses of disease that were included comprised relapsing-remitting, secondary progressive and progressive-relapsing multiple sclerosis. Study conclusions and caveats: Roughly five TRBV segments, including TRBV5-6, TRBV5-1 and TRBV20-1, were more frequent in patients than controls. Versus controls, multiple sclerosis patients showed significantly lower diversity (normalized Chao1).

Researchers reported that TCR beta cDNA libraries carried unique molecular identifiers. Via MiXCR, TCRdb re-called the PCR reads, giving one row per CDR3 protein. The sample has approximately 730,000 distinct CDR3 sequences; less than 35% are singletons. The CDR3 covers 17 residues. V shed 4 bases and J shed 0 bases, with 16 bases lying between them. From germline, CDR1 is MGHRA and CDR2 YSYEKL. Points on this clonotype: Antigen: not known.

The rearrangement uses TRBV4-1 and TRBJ2-1; possible D gene TRBD2, 5 bases. Sequencing was performed on blood. This sequence was found in a girl between 10 and 17 years old with multiple sclerosis. In DNA, the CDR3 is TGCGCCAGCAGCCCGCCCGGGGTAGCGCACTCCTACAATGAGCAGTTCTTC. Its translation is CASSPPGVAHSYNEQFF.